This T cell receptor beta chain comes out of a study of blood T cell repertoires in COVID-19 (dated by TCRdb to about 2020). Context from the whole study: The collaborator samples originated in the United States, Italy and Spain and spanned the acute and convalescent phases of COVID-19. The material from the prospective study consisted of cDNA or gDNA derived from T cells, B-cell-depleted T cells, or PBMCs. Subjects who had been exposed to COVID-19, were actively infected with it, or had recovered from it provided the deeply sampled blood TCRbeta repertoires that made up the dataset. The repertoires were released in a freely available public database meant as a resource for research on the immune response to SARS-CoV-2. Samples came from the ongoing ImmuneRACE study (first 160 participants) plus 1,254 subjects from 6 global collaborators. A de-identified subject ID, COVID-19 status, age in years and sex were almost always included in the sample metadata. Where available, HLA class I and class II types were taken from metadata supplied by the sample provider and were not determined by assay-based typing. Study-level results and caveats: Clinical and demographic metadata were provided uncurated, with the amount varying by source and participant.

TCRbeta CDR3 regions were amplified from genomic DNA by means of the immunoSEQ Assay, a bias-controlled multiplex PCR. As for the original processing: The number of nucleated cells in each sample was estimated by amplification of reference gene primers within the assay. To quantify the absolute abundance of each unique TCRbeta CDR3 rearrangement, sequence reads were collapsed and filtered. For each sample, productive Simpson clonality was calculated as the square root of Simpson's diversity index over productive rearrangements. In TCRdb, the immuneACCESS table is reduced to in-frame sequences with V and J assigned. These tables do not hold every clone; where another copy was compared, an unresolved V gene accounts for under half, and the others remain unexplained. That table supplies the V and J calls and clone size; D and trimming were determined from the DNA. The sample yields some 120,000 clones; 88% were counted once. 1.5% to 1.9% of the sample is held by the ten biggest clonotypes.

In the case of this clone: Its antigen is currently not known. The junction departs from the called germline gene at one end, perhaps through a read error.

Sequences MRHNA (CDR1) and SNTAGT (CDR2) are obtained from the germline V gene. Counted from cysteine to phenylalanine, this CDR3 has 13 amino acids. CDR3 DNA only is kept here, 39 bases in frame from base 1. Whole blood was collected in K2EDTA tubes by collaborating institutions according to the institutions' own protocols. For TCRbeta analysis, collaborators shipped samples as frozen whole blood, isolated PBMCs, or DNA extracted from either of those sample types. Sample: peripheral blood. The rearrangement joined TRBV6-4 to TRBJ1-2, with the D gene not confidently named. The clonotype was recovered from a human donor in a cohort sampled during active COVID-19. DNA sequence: TGTGCCAGCAGTGACTCGAGCAGCGCGGAGAAGGCCTTC. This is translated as CASSDSSSAEKAF.